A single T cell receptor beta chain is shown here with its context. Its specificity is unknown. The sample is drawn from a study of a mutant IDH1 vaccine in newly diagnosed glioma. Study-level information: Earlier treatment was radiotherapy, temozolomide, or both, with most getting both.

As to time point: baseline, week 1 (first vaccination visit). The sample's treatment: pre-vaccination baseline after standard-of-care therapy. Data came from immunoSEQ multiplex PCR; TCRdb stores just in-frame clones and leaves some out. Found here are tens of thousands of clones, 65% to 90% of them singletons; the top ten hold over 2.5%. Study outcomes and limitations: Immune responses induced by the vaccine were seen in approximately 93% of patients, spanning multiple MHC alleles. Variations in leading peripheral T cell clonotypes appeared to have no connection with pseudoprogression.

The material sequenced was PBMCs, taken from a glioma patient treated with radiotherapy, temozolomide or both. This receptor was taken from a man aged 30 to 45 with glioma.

The CDR3 DNA reads TGTGCCAGCAGTGTAGGGACAGGGAACAATGAGCAGTTCTTC. This codes for CASSVGTGNNEQFF. V is TRBV6-1 and J is TRBJ2-1, with TRBD1 matching 9 bases. The CDR3 consists of 14 residues. V trimming: 4 bases; J trimming: 5 bases; junction bases outside the gene matches: 3. The germline CDR1 and CDR2 sequences are MNHNS and SASEGT.